These 20 T cell receptor beta chains were sequenced from one sample in a study of glioma-infiltrating T cells after dendritic cell vaccination. Profiling relied on immunoSEQ multiplex PCR, and the TCRdb table lists in-frame clones only, not all of them. The sample lists 75,000 to 100,000 clones, over 60% seen once, with almost 6% in the top ten. Sequencing was performed on blood, taken before dendritic cell vaccination. The origin of the receptors is a human donor with glioblastoma.

The V gene is TRBV18, the J gene TRBJ1-3; D call uncertain. This CDR3 is built from 14 residues. V was cut by 1 base and J by 8 bases, with 12 bases left in between. The germline V gene encodes CDR1 KGHSH and CDR2 LQKENI. CDR3 DNA sequence: TGTGCCAGCTCACCACTTTATGAGGTGGACACCATATATTTT. Its translation: CASSPLYEVDTIYF.

The chain combines TRBV7-2 with TRBJ1-2; D may be TRBD1 (5 bases). The CDR3 has 17 amino acids. Germline V CDR1 and CDR2: SGHTA, FQGNSA. V was shortened by 5 bases and J by 0 bases, with 19 bases between the two germline ends. As DNA, the CDR3 is TGTGCCAGCAGCATACCGACAGAAGTAACCTCTAACTATGGCTACACCTTC. Its protein is CASSIPTEVTSNYGYTF. Complete variable domain (other parts from reference TRBV7-2 and TRBJ1-2): GAGVSQSPSNKVTEKGKDVELRCDPISGHTALYWYRQSLGQGLEFLIYFQGNSAPDKSGLPSDRFSAERTGGSVSTLTIQRTQQEDSAVYLCASSIPTEVTSNYGYTFGSGTRLTVV.

V usage is TRBV5-4 and J usage is TRBJ2-1; the match to TRBD2 covers 11 bases. The CDR3 extends over 17 amino acids. V dropped 4 bases and J dropped 0; count of bases not matched to a gene: 6. CDR1 is SGHNT, CDR2 YYREEE, per germline (reference sequence). DNA for the CDR3: TGTGCCAGCAGCGGGGGGGGACTAGCGGACTCCTACAATGAGCAGTTCTTC. Protein sequence: CASSGGGLADSYNEQFF.

The chain combines TRBV10-2 with TRBJ2-2; D remains ambiguous. The germline V and J ends were trimmed by 3 bases and 4 bases, with 15 bases remaining between them. The CDR3 spans 16 residues. Germline values: CDR1 WSHSY, CDR2 SAAADI. The CDR3 reads CASSEALAHITGELFF. The DNA of the CDR3 is TGCGCCAGCAGTGAAGCATTAGCCCACATCACCGGGGAGCTGTTTTTT.

This chain links TRBV6-5 with TRBJ1-6, with 7 bases that match TRBD1. V dropped 8 bases and J dropped 11; count of bases not matched to a gene: 3. Germline V gives CDR1 MNHEY, CDR2 SVGAGI. This CDR3 is built from 11 residues. In nucleotides, the CDR3 is TGTGCCAGCGCCGACAGGGCACCCCTCCACTTT. Its translation: CASADRAPLHF.

This rearrangement joins TRBV5-4 to TRBJ2-1; weak D call: TRBD2 (6 bases). Looked up from germline, CDR1 is SGHNT and CDR2 is YYREEE (reference sequence). The ends were cut back, 5 bases at V and 0 bases at J, with 15 bases in the middle. CDR3 length: 16 residues. The CDR3 coding sequence is TGTGCCAGCAGATACGGGGGTGATCTCTCCTACAATGAGCAGTTCTTC. Its translation: CASRYGGDLSYNEQFF.

CDR3 protein: CASSFDIEGTDTQYF. DNA for the CDR3: TGTGCCAGCAGCTTCGATATCGAGGGCACAGATACGCAGTATTTT. J is TRBJ2-3 and V is TRBV7-9, with D unresolved. Per germline, CDR1 SEHNR and CDR2 FQNEAQ (reference sequence). The CDR3 loop spans 15 amino acids. V gave up 3 bases and J gave up 1 base, with 11 bases separating them.

The chain employs TRBV30 and TRBJ1-1; D possibly corresponds to TRBD1 (5 bases). Germline loops: CDR1 GTSNPN, CDR2 SVGIG (reference sequence). The length of the CDR3 is 12 residues. Trimming pared 3 bases from V and 7 bases from J, leaving 12 bases between. As DNA, the CDR3 is TGTGCCTGGAGGGCCGGGACTCTTGAAGCTTTCTTT. Protein: CAWRAGTLEAFF. Drawing the rest from reference TRBV30 and TRBJ1-1, the complete variable domain is SQTIHQWPATLVQPVGSPLSLECTVEGTSNPNLYWYRQAAGRGLQLLFYSVGIGQISSEVPQNLSASRPQDRQFILSSKKLLLSDSGFYLCAWRAGTLEAFFGQGTRLTVV.

V gene TRBV28 combines with J gene TRBJ2-7; TRBD2 matches 14 bases. CDR1 is MDHEN and CDR2 is SYDVKM in the germline V gene. This CDR3 spans 13 amino acids. Trimming at V came to 5 bases and at J to 6 bases, leaving 0 bases not matched to a gene. The CDR3: CASSGLAGGEQYF. CDR3 sequence (DNA): TGTGCCAGCAGTGGACTAGCGGGAGGCGAGCAGTACTTC. The whole variable domain, remainder taken from reference TRBV28 and TRBJ2-7, is DVKVTQSSRYLVKRTGEKVFLECVQDMDHENMFWYRQDPGLGLRLIYFSYDVKMKEKGDIPEGYSVSREKKERFSLILESASTNQTSMYLCASSGLAGGEQYFGPGTRLTVT.

This clone appeared a single time. The rearrangement joins TRBV2 to TRBJ2-5; possible D gene TRBD2, 7 bases. Germline assignment: CDR1 SNHLY and CDR2 FYNNEI. This CDR3 contains 14 residues. The V end was cut by 1 base, the J end by 5 bases, with 11 bases between. In DNA form, the CDR3 reads TGTGCCAGCAGTGAAGAGGGGGGGATGGAGACCCAGTACTTC. This encodes CASSEEGGMETQYF.

The rearrangement links TRBV5-1 to TRBJ2-5; the D gene is possibly TRBD2 (6 bases). The J call is doubtful: the DNA matches TRBJ2-7 better. The CDR3 consists of 15 residues. CDR1 and CDR2 from the germline V gene are SGHRS and YFSETQ. The CDR3 sequence is CASSTRWGGISEQYF. CDR3 in DNA: TGCGCCAGCAGCACCAGGTGGGGCGGGATATCCGAGCAGTACTTC.

The chain recombines TRBV30 with TRBJ1-5, with D unclear. Looked up from germline, CDR1 is GTSNPN and CDR2 is SVGIG (reference sequence). The CDR3 covers 12 residues. The V and J ends lost 0 bases and 9 bases respectively, with 9 bases between them. CDR3 in DNA: TGTGCCTGGAGTGTAAACTCGGGGCCCCAGCATTTT. Translating it yields CAWSVNSGPQHF.

The J gene is TRBJ2-3, the V gene TRBV4-1; D perhaps matches TRBD1 (6 bases). V lost 5 bases and J 3 bases, leaving 15 bases between the germline ends. The CDR3 length is 15 residues. From germline, CDR1 is MGHRA and CDR2 YSYEKL. The CDR3 region is CASSIGGEGTDTQYF. Here the CDR3 DNA reads TGCGCCAGCAGCATAGGGGGAGAGGGTACAGATACGCAGTATTTT.

The gene calls are TRBV19 and TRBJ2-5; perhaps TRBD1 as D (6 bases). CDR1 and CDR2 from the germline V gene are LNHDA and SQIVND (reference sequence). This CDR3 has 16 residues. Trimming removed 6 bases from V and 5 bases from J, with 22 bases in between. The CDR3 DNA is TGTGCCAGTAGCCCTTCAACCGGGACACTAAAGGAGACCCAGTACTTC. Its protein is CASSPSTGTLKETQYF.

This clone turned up a few times. J is TRBJ1-4 and V is TRBV7-9, with TRBD1 matching 7 bases. Germline V lookup: CDR1 SEHNR, CDR2 FQNEAQ (reference sequence). Trimming removed 5 bases from V and 8 bases from J; junction bases left unmatched: 20. The CDR3 is 18 residues long. CDR3 in amino acids: CASSRTWDYRGYREKLFF. The CDR3 nucleotides are TGTGCCAGCAGCCGTACGTGGGATTACAGGGGCTATCGGGAAAAACTGTTTTTT. The entire variable domain, with the rest obtained from reference TRBV7-9 and TRBJ1-4, is as follows: DTGVSQNPRHKITKRGQNVTFRCDPISEHNRLYWYRQTLGQGPEFLTYFQNEAQLEKSRLLSDRFSAERPKGSFSTLEIQRTEQGDSAMYLCASSRTWDYRGYREKLFFGSGTQLSVL.

The chain employs TRBV6-5 and TRBJ2-7; D possibly corresponds to TRBD2 (6 bases). Looked up from germline, CDR1 is MNHEY and CDR2 is SVGAGI. The CDR3 length is 12 residues. Trimming removed 8 bases at V and 3 bases at J, with 11 bases between. CDR3 in amino acids: CASRGNYYEQYF. The CDR3 bases are TGTGCCAGCCGCGGGAATTACTACGAGCAGTACTTC.

The CDR3 DNA is TGTGCCAGCAGCTTAGTCTCGTACAACAATGAGCAGTTCTTC. Protein sequence: CASSLVSYNNEQFF. The rearrangement links TRBV7-9 to TRBJ2-1; D not certain. CDR3 length: 14 residues. V dropped 1 base and J dropped 5 bases, with 9 bases sitting between them. The V gene's germline CDR1 is SEHNR and CDR2 FQNEAQ (reference sequence).

DNA of the CDR3: TGTGCCAGCAGCTGGTCAGGACTCCAGCCGTACGAGCAGTACTTC. Amino acid sequence: CASSWSGLQPYEQYF. The chain couples TRBV7-2 to TRBJ2-7, with a weak D call TRBD2 (5 bases). This CDR3 region has 15 residues. Germline CDR1 is SGHTA and CDR2 is FQGNSA. V lost 4 bases and J 4 bases, leaving 17 bases between the germline ends.

In its sample, this clone was seen a few times. This rearrangement joins TRBV11-2 to TRBJ1-2; D gene uncertain. The CDR3 runs 12 residues. Germline CDR1 reads SGHAT; CDR2 reads FQNNGV. The ends were cut back, 3 bases at V and 2 bases at J, with 4 bases in the middle. The CDR3 sequence: CASSFRNYGYTF. The CDR3 DNA is TGTGCCAGCAGCTTCAGGAACTATGGCTACACCTTC.

The chain joins TRBV18 to TRBJ2-5, with D unresolved. The V end lost 5 bases, the J end lost 1 base, and 8 bases lay between the germline ends. Germline V gene data show CDR1 as KGHSH and CDR2 as LQKENI. There are 13 residues in the CDR3. The CDR3 sequence is CASSWRGQETQYF. In nucleotides, the CDR3 is TGTGCCAGCTCATGGCGAGGCCAAGAGACCCAGTACTTC.